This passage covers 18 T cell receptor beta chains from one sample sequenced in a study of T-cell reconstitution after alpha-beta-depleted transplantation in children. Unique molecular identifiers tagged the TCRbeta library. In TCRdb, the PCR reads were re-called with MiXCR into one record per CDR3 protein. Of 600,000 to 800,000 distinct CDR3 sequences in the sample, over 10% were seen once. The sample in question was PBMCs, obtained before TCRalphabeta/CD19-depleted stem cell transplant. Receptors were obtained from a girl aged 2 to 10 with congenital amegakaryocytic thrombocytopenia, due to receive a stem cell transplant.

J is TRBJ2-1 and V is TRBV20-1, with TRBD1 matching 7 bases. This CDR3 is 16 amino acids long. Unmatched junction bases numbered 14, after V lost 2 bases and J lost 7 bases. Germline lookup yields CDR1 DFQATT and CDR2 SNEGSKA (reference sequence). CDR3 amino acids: CSARNPRDSSINEQFF. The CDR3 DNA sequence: TGCAGTGCTAGAAACCCCCGGGACAGCTCTATAAATGAGCAGTTCTTC.

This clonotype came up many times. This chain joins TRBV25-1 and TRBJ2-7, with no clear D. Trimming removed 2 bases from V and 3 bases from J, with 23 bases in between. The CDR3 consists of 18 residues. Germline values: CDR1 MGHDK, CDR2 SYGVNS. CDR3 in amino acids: CASSEAPDVPLTLYEQYF. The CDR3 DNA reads TGTGCCAGCAGTGAAGCCCCGGACGTTCCCTTGACCCTCTACGAGCAGTACTTC.

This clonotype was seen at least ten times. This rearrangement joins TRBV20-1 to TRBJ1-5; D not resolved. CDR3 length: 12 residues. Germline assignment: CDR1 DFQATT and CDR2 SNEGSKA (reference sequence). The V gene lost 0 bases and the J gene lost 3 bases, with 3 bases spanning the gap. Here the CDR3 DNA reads TGCAGTGCTAGAGATAACAATCAGCCCCAGCATTTT. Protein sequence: CSARDNNQPQHF.

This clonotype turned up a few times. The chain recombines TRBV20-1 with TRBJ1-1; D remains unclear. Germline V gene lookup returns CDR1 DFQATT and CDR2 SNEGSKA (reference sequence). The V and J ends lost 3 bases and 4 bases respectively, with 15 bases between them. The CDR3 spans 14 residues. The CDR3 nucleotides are TGCAGTGCTAGTTTAAGGGTATCTCCCACTGAAGCTTTCTTT. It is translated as CSASLRVSPTEAFF.

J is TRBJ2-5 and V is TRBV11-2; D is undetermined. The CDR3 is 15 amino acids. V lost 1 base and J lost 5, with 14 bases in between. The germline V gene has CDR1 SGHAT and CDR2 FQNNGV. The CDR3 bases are TGTGCCAGCAGCTTAGTGGGCCTACCTCCGGAGACCCAGTACTTC. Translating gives CASSLVGLPPETQYF.

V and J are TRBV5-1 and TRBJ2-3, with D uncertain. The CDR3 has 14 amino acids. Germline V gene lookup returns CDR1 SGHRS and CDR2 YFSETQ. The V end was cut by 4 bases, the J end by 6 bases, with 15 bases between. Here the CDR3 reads CASSETPPQDTQYF. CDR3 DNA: TGCGCCAGCAGCGAAACTCCACCCCAGGATACGCAGTATTTT.

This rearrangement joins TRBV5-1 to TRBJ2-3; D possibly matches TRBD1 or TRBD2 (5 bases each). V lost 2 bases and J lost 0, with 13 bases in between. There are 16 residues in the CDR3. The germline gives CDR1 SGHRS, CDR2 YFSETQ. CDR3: CASSLDGAASTDTQYF. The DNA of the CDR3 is TGCGCCAGCAGCTTAGACGGGGCAGCTAGCACAGATACGCAGTATTTT.

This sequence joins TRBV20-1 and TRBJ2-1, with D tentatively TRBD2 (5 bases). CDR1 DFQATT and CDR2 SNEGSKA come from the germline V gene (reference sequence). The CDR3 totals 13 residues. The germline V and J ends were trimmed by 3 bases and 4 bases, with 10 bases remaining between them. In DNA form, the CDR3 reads TGCAGTGCTAGTCAGCGGAGATACAATGAGCAGTTCTTC. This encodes CSASQRRYNEQFF.

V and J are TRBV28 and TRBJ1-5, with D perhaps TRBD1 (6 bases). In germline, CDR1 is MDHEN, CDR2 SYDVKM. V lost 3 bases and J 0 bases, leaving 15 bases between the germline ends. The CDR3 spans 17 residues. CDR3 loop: CASSFMGWGLSNQPQHF. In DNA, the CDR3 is TGTGCCAGCAGTTTTATGGGGTGGGGGCTTAGCAATCAGCCCCAGCATTTT.

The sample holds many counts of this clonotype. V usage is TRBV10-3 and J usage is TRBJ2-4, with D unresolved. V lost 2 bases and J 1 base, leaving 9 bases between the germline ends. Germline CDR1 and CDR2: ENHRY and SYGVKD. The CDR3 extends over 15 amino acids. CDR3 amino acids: CAISEMGLAKNIQYF. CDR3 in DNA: TGTGCCATCAGTGAGATGGGTCTGGCCAAAAACATTCAGTACTTC.

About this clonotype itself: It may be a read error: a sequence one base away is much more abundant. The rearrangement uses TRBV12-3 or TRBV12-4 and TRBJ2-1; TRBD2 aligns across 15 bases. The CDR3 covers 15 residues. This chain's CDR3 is CAGRGLAGGGNEQFF. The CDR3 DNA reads TGTGCCGGCAGGGGACTAGCGGGAGGCGGGAATGAGCAGTTCTTC.

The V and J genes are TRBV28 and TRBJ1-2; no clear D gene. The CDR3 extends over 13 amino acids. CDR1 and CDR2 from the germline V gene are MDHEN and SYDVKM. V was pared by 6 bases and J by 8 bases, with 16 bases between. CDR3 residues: CASSLASGGGYTF. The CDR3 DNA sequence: TGTGCCAGCAGCCTCGCCTCGGGTGGCGGCTACACCTTC.

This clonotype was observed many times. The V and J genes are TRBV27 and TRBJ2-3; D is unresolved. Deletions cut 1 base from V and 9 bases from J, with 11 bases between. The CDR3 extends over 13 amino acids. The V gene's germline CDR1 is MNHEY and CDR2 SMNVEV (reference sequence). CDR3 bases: TGTGCCAGCAGTTTATATTCCCCTACGACGCAGTATTTT. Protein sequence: CASSLYSPTTQYF.

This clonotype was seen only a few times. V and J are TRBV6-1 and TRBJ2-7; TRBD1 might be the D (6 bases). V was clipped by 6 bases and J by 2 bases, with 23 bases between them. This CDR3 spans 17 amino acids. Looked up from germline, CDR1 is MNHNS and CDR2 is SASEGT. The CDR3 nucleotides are TGTGCCAGCAGCCCGGAAACAGGGCCTAAGGGCCCCTACGAGCAGTACTTC. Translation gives CASSPETGPKGPYEQYF.

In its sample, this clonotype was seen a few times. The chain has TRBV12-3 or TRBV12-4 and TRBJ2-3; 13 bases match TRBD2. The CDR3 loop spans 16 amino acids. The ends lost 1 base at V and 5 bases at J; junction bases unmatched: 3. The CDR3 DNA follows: TGTGCCAGCAGTTTAGAGAGACTAGCGGGAGGAGATACGCAGTATTTT. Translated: CASSLERLAGGDTQYF.

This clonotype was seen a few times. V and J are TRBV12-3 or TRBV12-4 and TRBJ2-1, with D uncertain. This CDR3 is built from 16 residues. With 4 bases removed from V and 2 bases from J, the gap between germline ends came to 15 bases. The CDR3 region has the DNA TGTGCCAGCAGTTCCCTGGACGTCTTCACCTACAATGAGCAGTTCTTC. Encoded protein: CASSSLDVFTYNEQFF.

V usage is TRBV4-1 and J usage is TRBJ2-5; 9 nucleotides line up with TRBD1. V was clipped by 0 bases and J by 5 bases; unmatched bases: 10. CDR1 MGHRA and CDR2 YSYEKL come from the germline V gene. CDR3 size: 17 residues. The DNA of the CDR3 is TGCGCCAGCAGCCAAGATTGGTGGACAGGGGCGGGGGAGACCCAGTACTTC. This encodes CASSQDWWTGAGETQYF.

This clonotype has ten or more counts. This chain's CDR3 is CASSAFPAGGDNEQFF. In DNA form, the CDR3 reads TGCGCCAGCAGCGCTTTCCCAGCGGGAGGTGACAATGAGCAGTTCTTC. This rearrangement joins TRBV5-1 to TRBJ2-1; 9 nucleotides align to TRBD2. The CDR3 spans 16 residues. CDR1 SGHRS and CDR2 YFSETQ come from the germline V gene. The ends lost 4 bases at V and 5 bases at J; junction bases unmatched: 10.